A selection of T cell receptor beta chains follows, all from one sample in a study of shared clonotypes between healthy human individuals. Data came from immunoSEQ multiplex PCR; TCRdb stores just in-frame clones and leaves some out. The table has approximately 1.5 million clones, 95% to 99% seen once. The sequenced material came from naive CD4+ T cells sorted from blood. These receptors all come from a man aged 30-40 years in good health. Both conserved end residues are part of each CDR3. A D gene is named only where the DNA matches it firmly. Not every row has a clone size; where given, it reads once, few, many or a size class.

V gene	D gene	clone size	J gene	CDR3 protein	CDR3 DNA
TRBV30	NA	NA	TRBJ2-7	CAWSVTLGAQYF	TGTGCCTGGAGTGTAACTCTCGGGGCCCAGTACTTC
TRBV18	TRBD1	NA	TRBJ1-2	CASSPRTGVGYTF	TGTGCCAGCTCACCACGGACAGGGGTCGGCTACACCTTC
TRBV6-5	NA	NA	TRBJ2-6	CASRHLSGANVLTF	TGTGCCAGCAGGCATCTTTCGGGGGCCAACGTCCTGACTTTC
TRBV29-1	NA	NA	TRBJ1-2	CSALGGDYGYTF	TGCAGCGCCCTGGGGGGGGACTATGGCTACACCTTC
TRBV7-2	TRBD2	NA	TRBJ2-7	CASSRTSGSYEQYF	TGTGCCAGCAGCAGGACTAGCGGATCCTACGAGCAGTACTTC
TRBV19	NA	NA	TRBJ2-7	CASSIQPKSSYEQYF	TGTGCCAGTAGTATCCAGCCCAAGAGCTCCTACGAGCAGTACTTC
TRBV7-8	TRBD2	NA	TRBJ2-1	CASSLREDAFNEQFF	TGTGCCAGCAGCTTGCGGGAGGACGCTTTCAATGAGCAGTTCTTC
TRBV30	TRBD2	NA	TRBJ2-3	CAWGTSLDTQYF	TGTGCCTGGGGGACTAGCTTGGATACGCAGTATTTT
TRBV2	NA	NA	TRBJ1-3	CASSRGRPSGNTIYF	TGTGCCAGCAGCCGCGGTAGGCCCTCTGGAAACACCATATATTTT
TRBV19	TRBD1	NA	TRBJ2-6	CASSPTGKPGANVLTF	TGTGCCAGTAGTCCGACAGGGAAGCCTGGGGCCAACGTCCTGACTTTC
TRBV7-9	NA	NA	TRBJ2-1	CASSLATGEQFF	TGTGCCAGCAGCTTAGCAACAGGGGAGCAGTTCTTC
TRBV5-1	NA	NA	TRBJ1-1	CASSLAGFDDSEAFF	TGCGCCAGCAGCTTGGCCGGCTTCGACGACTCTGAAGCTTTCTTT
TRBV28	NA	NA	TRBJ2-6	CASHLLITGNGANVLTF	TGTGCCAGCCACTTGCTAATTACAGGGAATGGGGCCAACGTCCTGACTTTC
TRBV29-1	NA	NA	TRBJ1-2	CSADGYTF	TGCAGCGCCGATGGCTACACCTTC
TRBV18	TRBD1	NA	TRBJ2-1	CASSPLPPLTGGHHNEQFF	TGTGCCAGCTCACCACTCCCTCCCCTTACAGGGGGACACCACAATGAGCAGTTCTTC
TRBV5-1	NA	NA	TRBJ1-1	CASSLAGRTEAFF	TGCGCCAGCAGCTTGGCAGGGCGAACTGAAGCTTTCTTT
TRBV27	NA	NA	TRBJ1-2	CASRPSGVGGYTF	TGTGCCAGCAGACCCTCAGGGGTAGGCGGCTACACCTTC
TRBV15	TRBD2	once	TRBJ2-7	CATSTRRTGGPDEQYF	TGTGCCACCAGCACCCGGAGGACGGGAGGGCCCGACGAGCAGTACTTC
TRBV5-1	TRBD1	NA	TRBJ1-3	CASSLLGQGSGNTIYF	TGCGCCAGCAGCTTGTTGGGACAGGGCTCTGGAAACACCATATATTTT
TRBV5-4	TRBD1	NA	TRBJ1-3	CASSLAFWQGEF	TGTGCCAGCAGCTTGGCATTCTGGCAGGGGGAGTTT
TRBV18	NA	NA	TRBJ2-3	CASSPLVTDTQYF	TGTGCCAGCTCACCACTAGTCACAGATACGCAGTATTTT
TRBV9	NA	NA	TRBJ2-7	CASSVGGRPSSYEQYF	TGTGCCAGCAGCGTGGGGGGGCGCCCCTCCTCCTACGAGCAGTACTTC
TRBV11-2	NA	NA	TRBJ2-7	CASSSSLYEQYF	TGTGCCAGCAGCTCCTCGCTCTACGAGCAGTACTTC
TRBV28	TRBD2	NA	TRBJ2-3	CASNRVFASGSSADTQYF	TGTGCCAGCAACAGGGTATTCGCTAGCGGGAGCTCAGCAGATACGCAGTATTTT
TRBV14	TRBD2	NA	TRBJ2-2	CASSPRTSWPNTGELFF	TGTGCCAGCAGCCCCCGGACTAGCTGGCCGAACACCGGGGAGCTGTTTTTT
TRBV5-1	NA	NA	TRBJ1-5	CASNPSGPQHF	TGCGCCAGCAACCCCAGCGGGCCCCAGCATTTT
TRBV6-1	TRBD2	NA	TRBJ2-1	CASSREEGSNEQFF	TGTGCCAGCAGCCGGGAGGAGGGGAGCAATGAGCAGTTCTTC
TRBV30	TRBD2	NA	TRBJ2-1	CAWEGRTSKYNEQFF	TGTGCCTGGGAAGGGAGGACTAGCAAGTACAATGAGCAGTTCTTC
TRBV11-2	NA	NA	TRBJ2-7	CASTPIGGREQYF	TGTGCCAGCACACCTATAGGGGGGCGCGAGCAGTACTTC
TRBV6-6	NA	NA	TRBJ2-3	CASSYGPGTQYF	TGTGCCAGCAGTTACGGGCCGGGTACGCAGTATTTT